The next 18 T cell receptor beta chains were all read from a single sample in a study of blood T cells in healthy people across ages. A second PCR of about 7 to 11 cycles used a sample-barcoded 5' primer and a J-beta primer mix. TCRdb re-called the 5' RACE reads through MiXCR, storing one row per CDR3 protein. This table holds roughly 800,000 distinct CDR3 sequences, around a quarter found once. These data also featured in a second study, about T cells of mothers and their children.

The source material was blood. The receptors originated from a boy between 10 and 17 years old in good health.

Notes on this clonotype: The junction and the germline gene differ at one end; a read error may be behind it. CDR3 coding DNA: TGCGCCAGCGGCCAACCCGGGACAGGGTTTAGGTACTTC. Protein sequence: CASGQPGTGFRYF. The chain links TRBV4-1 to TRBJ2-5; 9 nucleotides align to TRBD1. CDR1 is MGHRA and CDR2 is YSYEKL in the germline V gene. This CDR3 is built from 13 residues.

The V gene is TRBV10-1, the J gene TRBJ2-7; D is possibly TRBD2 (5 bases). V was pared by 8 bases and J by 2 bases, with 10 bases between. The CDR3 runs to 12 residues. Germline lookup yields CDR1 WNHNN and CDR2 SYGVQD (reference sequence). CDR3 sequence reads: CASSGSTYEQYF. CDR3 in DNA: TGCGCCAGCTCGGGGTCGACCTACGAGCAGTACTTC.

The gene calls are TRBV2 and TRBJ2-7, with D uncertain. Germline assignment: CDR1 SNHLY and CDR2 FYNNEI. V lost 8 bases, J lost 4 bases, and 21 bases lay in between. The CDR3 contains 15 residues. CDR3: CASFLHLRATYEQYF. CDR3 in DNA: TGTGCCAGCTTCCTTCACCTCAGAGCCACGTACGAGCAGTACTTC. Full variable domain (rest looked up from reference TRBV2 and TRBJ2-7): EPEVTQTPSHQVTQMGQEVILRCVPISNHLYFYWYRQILGQKVEFLVSFYNNEISEKSEIFDDQFSVERPDGSNFTLKIRSTKLEDSAMYFCASFLHLRATYEQYFGPGTRLTVT.

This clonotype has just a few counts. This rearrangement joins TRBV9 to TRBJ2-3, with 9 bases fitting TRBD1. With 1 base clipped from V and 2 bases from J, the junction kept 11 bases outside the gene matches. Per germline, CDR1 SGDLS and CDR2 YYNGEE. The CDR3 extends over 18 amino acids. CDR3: CASSVTPPGQGDTDTQYF. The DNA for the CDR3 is TGTGCCAGCAGCGTAACGCCCCCGGGACAGGGAGACACAGATACGCAGTATTTT.

The DNA of the CDR3 is TGCAGTCTCTTGTCCCCGGGACTAGCGGGTAAGGAGCAGTTCTTC. Amino acid sequence: CSLLSPGLAGKEQFF. The chain is built from TRBV29-1 and TRBJ2-1; 12 positions match TRBD2. This CDR3 contains 15 residues. Germline V gene data show CDR1 as SQVTM and CDR2 as ANQGSEA.

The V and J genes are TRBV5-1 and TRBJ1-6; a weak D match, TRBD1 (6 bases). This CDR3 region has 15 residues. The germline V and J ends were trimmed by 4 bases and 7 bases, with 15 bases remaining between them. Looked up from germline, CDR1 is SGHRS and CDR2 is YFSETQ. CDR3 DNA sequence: TGCGCCAGCAGCGCGACGCAGGGGACGAATTCACCCCTCCACTTT. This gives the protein CASSATQGTNSPLHF.

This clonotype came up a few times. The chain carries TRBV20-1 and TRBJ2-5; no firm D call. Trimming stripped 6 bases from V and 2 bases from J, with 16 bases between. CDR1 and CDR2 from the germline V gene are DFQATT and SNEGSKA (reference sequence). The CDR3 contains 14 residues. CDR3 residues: CSAPFGPEQETQYF. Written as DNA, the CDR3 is TGCAGTGCGCCTTTCGGACCGGAACAAGAGACCCAGTACTTC.

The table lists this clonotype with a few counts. The CDR3 sequence is CSATPPSSGGLQETQYF. The DNA for the CDR3 is TGCAGTGCCACGCCTCCCAGCAGCGGGGGGCTCCAAGAGACCCAGTACTTC. The V and J genes are TRBV20-1 and TRBJ2-5, with 9 bases that match TRBD2. The CDR3 extends over 17 amino acids. The germline V gene has CDR1 DFQATT and CDR2 SNEGSKA (reference sequence). V was clipped by 6 bases and J by 1 base; unmatched bases: 15.

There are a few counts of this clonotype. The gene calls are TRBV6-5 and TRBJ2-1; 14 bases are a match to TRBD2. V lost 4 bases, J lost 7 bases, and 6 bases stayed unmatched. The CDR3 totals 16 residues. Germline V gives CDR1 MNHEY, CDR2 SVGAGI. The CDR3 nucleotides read TGTGCCAGCAGTTTCTTGACTAGCGGGGGGGCGAATGAGCAGTTCTTC. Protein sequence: CASSFLTSGGANEQFF.

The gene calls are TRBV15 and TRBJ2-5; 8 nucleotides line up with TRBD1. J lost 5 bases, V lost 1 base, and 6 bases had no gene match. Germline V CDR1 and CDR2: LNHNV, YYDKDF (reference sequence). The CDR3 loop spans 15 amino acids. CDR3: CATSRGGRTGETQYF. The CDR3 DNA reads TGTGCCACCAGCAGAGGTGGCAGGACAGGGGAGACCCAGTACTTC.

For the CDR3, the DNA is TGTGCCATCAGCTCACAGCGACCCTCACCTAATGAAAAACTGTTTTTT. The encoded protein is CAISSQRPSPNEKLFF. The V call is TRBV10-3, the J call TRBJ1-4; D is unresolved. Trimming took 6 bases from V and 3 from J, leaving 17 bases between them. Germline CDR1 reads ENHRY; CDR2 reads SYGVKD. This CDR3 contains 16 residues.

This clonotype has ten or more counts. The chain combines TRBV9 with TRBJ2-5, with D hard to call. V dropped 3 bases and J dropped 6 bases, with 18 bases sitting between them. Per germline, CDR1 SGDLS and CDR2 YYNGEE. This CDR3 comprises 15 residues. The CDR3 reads CASSGDSSRSQTQYF. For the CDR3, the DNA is TGTGCCAGCAGCGGTGACTCGTCGCGGAGCCAGACCCAGTACTTC.

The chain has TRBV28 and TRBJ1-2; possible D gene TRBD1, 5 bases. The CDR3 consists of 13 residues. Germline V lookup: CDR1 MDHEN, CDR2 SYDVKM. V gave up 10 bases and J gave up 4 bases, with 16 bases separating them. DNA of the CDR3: TGTGCCATAAGGGGTGCGACTGTCTATGGCTACACCTTC. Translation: CAIRGATVYGYTF.

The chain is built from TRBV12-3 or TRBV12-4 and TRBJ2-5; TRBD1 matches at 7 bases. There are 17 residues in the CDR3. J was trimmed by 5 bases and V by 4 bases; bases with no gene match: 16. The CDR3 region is CASSSRRQGIWWETQYF. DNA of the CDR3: TGTGCCAGCAGTTCCAGGAGACAGGGTATATGGTGGGAGACCCAGTACTTC.

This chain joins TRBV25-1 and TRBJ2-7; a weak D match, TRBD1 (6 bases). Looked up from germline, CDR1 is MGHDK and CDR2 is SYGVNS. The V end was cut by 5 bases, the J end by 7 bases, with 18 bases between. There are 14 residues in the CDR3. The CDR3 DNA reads TGTGCCAGCAGTCCCCAGGGGTCGTGGGGAGAGCAGTACTTC. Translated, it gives CASSPQGSWGEQYF.

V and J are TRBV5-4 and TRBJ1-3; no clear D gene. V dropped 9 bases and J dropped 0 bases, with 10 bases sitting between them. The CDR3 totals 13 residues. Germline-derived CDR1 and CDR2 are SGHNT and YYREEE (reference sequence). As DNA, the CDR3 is TGTGCCATCACGCAAAACTCTGGAAACACCATATATTTT. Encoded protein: CAITQNSGNTIYF. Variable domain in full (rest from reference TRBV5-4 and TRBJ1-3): ETGVTQSPTHLIKTRGQQVTLRCSSQSGHNTVSWYQQALGQGPQFIFQYYREEENGRGNFPPRFSGLQFPNYSSELNVNALELDDSALYLCAITQNSGNTIYFGEGSWLTVV.

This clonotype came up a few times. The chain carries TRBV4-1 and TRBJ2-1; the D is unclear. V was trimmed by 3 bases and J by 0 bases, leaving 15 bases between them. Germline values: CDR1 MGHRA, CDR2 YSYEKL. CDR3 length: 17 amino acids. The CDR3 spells CASSHRAATDSYNEQFF. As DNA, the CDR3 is TGCGCCAGCAGCCATAGAGCCGCAACCGACTCCTACAATGAGCAGTTCTTC.

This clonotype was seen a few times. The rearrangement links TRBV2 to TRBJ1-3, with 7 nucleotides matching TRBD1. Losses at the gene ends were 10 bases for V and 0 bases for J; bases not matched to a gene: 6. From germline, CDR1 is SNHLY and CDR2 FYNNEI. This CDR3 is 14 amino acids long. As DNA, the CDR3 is TGTGCCACAGGACAGGAATACTCTGGAAACACCATATATTTT. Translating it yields CATGQEYSGNTIYF.